The 28 T cell receptor beta chains given below trace back to one sample, sequenced in a study of blood T cells in healthy people across ages. Together with a sample-barcoded 5' primer, a J-beta primer mix was included in a second PCR lasting roughly 6 to 12 cycles. TCRdb re-called the 5' RACE reads through MiXCR, storing one row per CDR3 protein. Seen here are some 900,000 distinct CDR3 sequences, less than 35% observed once, and the top ten hold approximately 15%. Source material: blood. The origin of the receptors is an elderly woman in good health.

This clonotype has just a few counts. A much larger clone is a single base away; this may be a read error. V usage is TRBV12-3 or TRBV12-4 and J usage is TRBJ2-5, with 10 bases lining up with TRBD2. J gave up 11 bases and V 7 bases, and 22 bases lay outside the gene matches. The CDR3 spans 17 residues. The CDR3, as DNA: TGTGCCAGCACTCAACGAGCGGGAGCGGGGGGGAAAAATGAGCAGTACTTC. Its translation: CASTQRAGAGGKNEQYF.

The chain couples TRBV12-3 or TRBV12-4 to TRBJ2-2, with D perhaps TRBD2 (7 bases). Trimming took off 7 bases at V and 4 bases at J, with 10 bases between the two ends. CDR3 size: 13 residues. In nucleotides, the CDR3 is TGTGCCAGCAAAGGGGGGGGCACCGGGGAGCTGTTTTTT. Protein: CASKGGGTGELFF.

Worth noting for this clonotype: A read error may explain this, as a much larger clone is one base away. The chain combines TRBV24-1 with TRBJ2-1; weak D call: TRBD1 (6 bases). The assigned J gene may be wrong: the sequence end matches TRBJ2-7 better. The length of the CDR3 is 18 residues. From germline, CDR1 is KGHDR and CDR2 SFDVKD. The CDR3 reads CATSDFGAGVYRDNEQYF. The CDR3 nucleotides read TGTGCCACCAGTGATTTCGGGGCAGGGGTATATCGGGACAATGAGCAGTACTTC.

Concerning this clonotype itself: A much bigger clone sits one base away, suggesting this may be a read error. The chain links TRBV19 to TRBJ2-7; TRBD1 agrees at 8 bases. Judging by the DNA end, TRBJ2-5 fits better; the J call may be wrong. Germline values: CDR1 LNHDA, CDR2 SQIVND (reference sequence). The CDR3 length is 14 residues. CDR3 protein: CASTSSRGPGTQYF. As DNA, the CDR3 is TGTGCCAGCACGTCGAGCAGGGGGCCGGGGACCCAGTACTTC.

This clonotype was seen only once. The rearrangement joins TRBV11-2 to TRBJ1-1; 10 nucleotides agree with TRBD1. Germline assignment: CDR1 SGHAT and CDR2 FQNNGV. V lost 5 bases and J lost 6; bases outside the gene matches: 6. The CDR3 length is 14 residues. The CDR3 DNA reads as TGTGCCAGCAGCGGTCCCGGGACAGGGGCTGAAGCTTTCTTT. Translated: CASSGPGTGAEAFF.

For this clonotype: This may be a read error: a much more frequent sequence differs by one nucleotide. The chain is built from TRBV6-1 and TRBJ2-5, with 10 bases lining up with TRBD2. This CDR3 has 16 amino acids. Trimming took 0 bases from V and 11 from J; bases not matched to a gene: 12. Per germline, CDR1 MNHNS and CDR2 SASEGT. CDR3 residues: CASSEAPSGGPNEQYF. As DNA, the CDR3 is TGTGCCAGCAGTGAAGCTCCTAGCGGGGGCCCCAATGAGCAGTACTTC.

This clonotype was observed many times. The chain employs TRBV20-1 and TRBJ1-5; D possibly corresponds to TRBD1 (5 bases). Per the germline V gene, CDR1 is DFQATT and CDR2 is SNEGSKA (reference sequence). The CDR3 is 15 amino acids. V shed 6 bases and J shed 4 bases, with 19 bases lying between them. CDR3 sequence (DNA): TGCAGTGCCAGTACCCCACAGGAGAATAATCAGCCCCAGCATTTT. Translating it yields CSASTPQENNQPQHF.

This clonotype was observed many times. The V gene is TRBV7-2, the J gene TRBJ2-1; D ambiguous. Germline CDR1 SGHTA, CDR2 FQGNSA. The CDR3 sequence is 15 residues long. Deletions cut 1 base from V and 0 bases from J, with 7 bases between. The CDR3 is CASSLVVSSYNEQFF. The DNA for the CDR3 is TGTGCCAGCAGCTTAGTAGTTAGCTCCTACAATGAGCAGTTCTTC.

This clonotype was seen at least ten times. The V gene is TRBV6-5, the J gene TRBJ1-2; weak D call: TRBD1 (6 bases). The CDR3 covers 16 residues. The V gene lost 6 bases and the J gene lost 2 bases, with 19 bases spanning the gap. The V gene's germline CDR1 is MNHEY and CDR2 SVGAGI. CDR3 DNA: TGTGCCAGCAGCCCGAGCCGGGACAAGAAAAACTATGGCTACACCTTC. Its translation: CASSPSRDKKNYGYTF.

This clonotype was seen just once. At one end the junction does not follow the germline gene, possibly because of a read error. The V and J genes are TRBV3-1 and TRBJ1-2; D unclear. The germline gives CDR1 LGHDT, CDR2 YNNKEL (reference sequence). The CDR3 has 14 amino acids. CDR3 coding DNA: TGTGCCAGCTGCCAAGAACCACAGAGTTATGGCTACACCTTC. As protein: CASCQEPQSYGYTF.

This clonotype has at least ten counts. The V and J genes are TRBV5-1 and TRBJ1-1; 10 bases agree with TRBD1. CDR3 size: 15 residues. The germline V gene has CDR1 SGHRS and CDR2 YFSETQ. V lost 4 bases, J lost 5 bases, and 8 bases stayed unmatched. The CDR3 nucleotides read TGCGCCAGCAGCACAACGACAGGGGGCCCAACTGAAGCTTTCTTT. It specifies CASSTTTGGPTEAFF.

This clonotype has ten or more counts. The chain recombines TRBV6-5 with TRBJ2-7; D gene uncertain. V lost 0 bases and J lost 0, with 15 bases in between. This CDR3 has 17 amino acids. The germline V gene encodes CDR1 MNHEY and CDR2 SVGAGI. DNA of the CDR3: TGTGCCAGCAGTTACTCGAGAGCTAAAACTCACTCCTACGAGCAGTACTTC. The encoded protein is CASSYSRAKTHSYEQYF.

The chain is built from TRBV12-3 or TRBV12-4 and TRBJ2-3, with D hard to call. The CDR3 spans 14 residues. V was pared by 5 bases and J by 1 base, with 10 bases between. The DNA for the CDR3 is TGTGCCAGCAGTACGACGGGCCGCACAGATACGCAGTATTTT. Encoded protein: CASSTTGRTDTQYF.

A remark on this clonotype: The junction departs from germline at one end; a sequencing error may be responsible. The V and J genes are TRBV5-1 and TRBJ2-7; maybe TRBD2 (5 bases). The CDR3 contains 13 residues. The germline V gene encodes CDR1 SGHRS and CDR2 YFSETQ. The CDR3 here is CAGSSPEGRGQYF. CDR3 sequence (DNA): TGCGCCGGCAGCTCCCCCGAAGGGAGAGGGCAGTACTTC.

In this sample, this clonotype turned up once. This chain joins TRBV5-1 and TRBJ2-1; no reliable D call. The CDR3 spans 13 residues. Per the germline V gene, CDR1 is SGHRS and CDR2 is YFSETQ. V lost 1 base and J lost 7, with 9 bases in between. CDR3 bases: TGCGCCAGCAGCTTGTTAGGAATGAATGAGCAGTTCTTC. As protein: CASSLLGMNEQFF.

The chain recombines TRBV5-1 with TRBJ2-1; 8 nucleotides match TRBD1. TRBJ2-7 explains the end of the DNA better; the J call may be wrong. The CDR3 has 15 amino acids. The V gene's germline CDR1 is SGHRS and CDR2 YFSETQ. In nucleotides, the CDR3 is TGCGCCAGCAGCACAGGACAGGGCTCCTACAATGAGCAGTACTTC. Amino acid sequence: CASSTGQGSYNEQYF.

The chain carries TRBV6-2 or TRBV6-3 and TRBJ1-2, with TRBD1 identical over 9 bases. CDR3 length equals 16 residues. Germline trimming cut 0 bases from V and 6 bases from J; bases unmatched to any gene: 8. Germline CDR1 and CDR2: MNHEY and SVGEGT. In nucleotides, the CDR3 is TGTGCCAGCAGTTACTCCGGGACAGGGTCAGGCGATGGCTACACCTTC. This codes for CASSYSGTGSGDGYTF.

This clonotype came up a few times. This chain links TRBV7-6 with TRBJ1-4; 8 nucleotides agree with TRBD1. CDR3 size: 15 residues. The germline gives CDR1 SGHVS, CDR2 FNYEAQ. V gave up 5 bases and J gave up 5 bases; unmatched junction bases: 7. The CDR3 loop reads CASSPAGGGNEKLFF. The CDR3, as DNA: TGTGCCAGCAGCCCGGCAGGGGGCGGAAATGAAAAACTGTTTTTT.

This clonotype showed up many times. The chain has TRBV10-3 and TRBJ2-3; TRBD2 agrees at 9 bases. Germline V gene data show CDR1 as ENHRY and CDR2 as SYGVKD. The length of the CDR3 is 15 residues. The V segment lost 6 bases and the J segment 2 bases; nucleotides outside the gene matches: 6. CDR3 amino acids: CAIRLSGGLTDTQYF. The DNA for the CDR3 is TGTGCCATCAGACTTAGCGGGGGACTCACAGATACGCAGTATTTT.

The V and J genes are TRBV20-1 and TRBJ2-3, with TRBD1 identical over 8 bases. The V segment lost 6 bases and the J segment 1 base; nucleotides outside the gene matches: 6. CDR1 is DFQATT, CDR2 SNEGSKA, per germline (reference sequence). This CDR3 contains 14 residues. The CDR3 DNA reads TGCAGTGCGGACCGACAGGGGCGCACAGATACGCAGTATTTT. This gives the protein CSADRQGRTDTQYF.

This clonotype was seen more than once but under ten times. V is TRBV5-1 and J is TRBJ2-6; D uncertain. The germline V gene has CDR1 SGHRS and CDR2 YFSETQ. This CDR3 comprises 13 residues. Trimming left V 6 bases short and J 1 base short, with 5 bases between. The CDR3 DNA reads TGCGCCAGCATTCTATCTGGGGCCAACGTCCTGACTTTC. It specifies CASILSGANVLTF.

In this sample, this clonotype turned up many times. The chain joins TRBV18 to TRBJ2-3; D is unclear. V gave up 8 bases and J gave up 2 bases, with 11 bases separating them. This CDR3 comprises 13 residues. The germline V gene encodes CDR1 KGHSH and CDR2 LQKENI. CDR3 sequence (DNA): TGTGCCAGCGCCCCGGGTCTCACAGATACGCAGTATTTT. This codes for CASAPGLTDTQYF.

This clonotype was observed a handful of times. The V gene is TRBV13, the J gene TRBJ2-3; 9 nucleotides match TRBD2. This CDR3 has 15 amino acids. V was clipped by 5 bases and J by 1 base; unmatched bases: 4. The germline V gene has CDR1 PRHDT and CDR2 FYEKMQ (reference sequence). The CDR3 loop reads CASSIRTSGTDTQYF. The CDR3 DNA reads TGTGCCAGCAGCATAAGGACTAGCGGCACAGATACGCAGTATTTT.

This clonotype was detected ten times or more. The J gene is TRBJ2-1, the V gene TRBV12-3 or TRBV12-4; 8 nucleotides align to TRBD2. This CDR3 region has 15 residues. Germline trimming cut 2 bases from V and 9 bases from J; bases unmatched to any gene: 9. CDR3 coding DNA: TGTGCCAGCAGTTTAAGGGGAGCGGGGGCTTTTGAGCAGTTCTTC. This translates into CASSLRGAGAFEQFF.

As concerns this clonotype: A read error is possible here, since a much larger clone lies one base away. This sequence joins TRBV7-9 and TRBJ2-1; no reliable D call. The J call may be in error: the DNA end matches TRBJ2-7 better. The length of the CDR3 is 15 residues. The germline V gene has CDR1 SEHNR and CDR2 FQNEAQ (reference sequence). This CDR3 is CASSSVSSSYNEQYF. CDR3 nucleotides: TGTGCCAGCAGCTCTGTCAGCTCCTCCTACAATGAGCAGTACTTC.

This clonotype was recorded many times. V and J are TRBV7-6 and TRBJ2-7, with D perhaps being TRBD1 or TRBD2 (6 bases each). V was clipped by 5 bases and J by 3 bases, with 14 bases between them. The CDR3 is 14 amino acids. The germline gives CDR1 SGHVS, CDR2 FNYEAQ. The CDR3 loop is CASSPRGRVYEQYF. The DNA for the CDR3 is TGTGCCAGCAGCCCCCGGGGGCGGGTCTACGAGCAGTACTTC.

This sequence joins TRBV20-1 and TRBJ2-7; possible D gene TRBD1, 5 bases. This CDR3 spans 12 amino acids. V was clipped by 4 bases and J by 2 bases, with 9 bases between them. Per germline, CDR1 DFQATT and CDR2 SNEGSKA (reference sequence). CDR3 residues: CSAKDIPYEQYF. CDR3 coding DNA: TGCAGTGCTAAGGACATCCCCTACGAGCAGTACTTC.

This clonotype was recorded a few times. The V and J genes are TRBV4-3 and TRBJ2-2; D is possibly TRBD1 (6 bases). This CDR3 is 18 amino acids long. CDR1 is LGHNA, CDR2 YSLEER, per germline. Trimming left V 3 bases short and J 4 bases short, with 21 bases between. The CDR3 here is CASSQDLGQGRGTGELFF. CDR3 DNA: TGCGCCAGCAGCCAGGACCTGGGCCAGGGGCGAGGCACCGGGGAGCTGTTTTTT.